One and the same sample provided the 9 T cell receptor beta chains below, sequenced in a study of regulatory T cells in long-lasting Graves disease. Time point here: persistent/refractory GD, antithyroid drugs over 5 years with positive TRAb. RNA from PBMCs was the source of the TCR library. The TCR beta library used iRepertoire HTBI primers with Arm-PCR amplification of CDR3. TCRdb fed the multiplex PCR reads into MiXCR, producing one record per CDR3 protein. The data show 350,000 to 450,000 distinct CDR3 sequences, with around a fifth seen just once and around 15% held by the top ten. The source material was peripheral blood mononuclear cells (PBMCs), sampled when the disease was refractory, from a patient treated with antithyroid drugs. The receptors derive from a female donor with Graves disease.

This clonotype was counted at least ten times. V and J are TRBV6-2 or TRBV6-3 and TRBJ2-5; D gene unclear. This CDR3 is 19 amino acids long. Trimming took 0 bases from V and 2 from J, leaving 22 bases between them. Germline CDR1 reads MNHEY; CDR2 reads SVGEGT. CDR3 protein: CASSYSIVFTVTSQETQYF. CDR3 sequence (DNA): TGTGCCAGCAGTTACTCGATTGTTTTCACAGTTACTTCACAAGAGACCCAGTACTTC.

This clonotype showed up many times. The V gene is TRBV7-3, the J gene TRBJ2-7; 10 nucleotides agree with TRBD1. The CDR3 is 14 residues long. Germline V gene lookup returns CDR1 SGHTA and CDR2 FQGTGA. The ends lost 5 bases at V and 5 bases at J; junction bases unmatched: 6. CDR3 residues: CASSPMGQGHEQYF. The CDR3 coding sequence is TGTGCCAGCAGCCCAATGGGACAGGGGCACGAGCAGTACTTC.

In its sample, this clonotype was seen many times. The chain links TRBV6-1 to TRBJ2-7; tentative D call: TRBD1 (5 bases). The germline gives CDR1 MNHNS, CDR2 SASEGT. Trimming cost V 2 bases and J 0 bases, with 20 bases left between them. This CDR3 comprises 18 residues. Here the CDR3 DNA reads TGTGCCAGCAGTGAAATGAAAGGACAACACCTAAGCTCCTACGAGCAGTACTTC. Residues: CASSEMKGQHLSSYEQYF.

This clonotype has only a few counts. The CDR3 DNA is TGCAGCGCCACAACTAGCGGGGCTACCTACAATGAGCAGTTCTTC. Its protein is CSATTSGATYNEQFF. This sequence joins TRBV29-1 and TRBJ2-1; 10 bases line up with TRBD2. Germline V CDR1 and CDR2: SQVTM, ANQGSEA. The CDR3 is 15 residues long. V was pared by 7 bases and J by 2 bases, with 8 bases of the junction left unmatched.

This clonotype was found a few times. At one boundary the junction diverges from the germline segment, which might be a read error. V is TRBV7-8 and J is TRBJ1-2, with a weak D call TRBD1 (5 bases). The CDR3 has 13 residues. Germline V CDR1 and CDR2: SGHVS, FQNEAQ. CDR3 amino acids: CASSPSGTAFVAF. The CDR3 nucleotides are TGTGCCAGCAGCCCCTCCGGGACCGCGTTTGTCGCCTTC.

A note on this clonotype: A read error may explain this, as a much larger clone is one base away. The CDR3 end shows no conserved phenylalanine or tryptophan, and so a read error is likely. The chain joins TRBV2 to TRBJ1-5; D is ambiguous. The CDR3 runs to 15 residues. V dropped 6 bases and J dropped 3 bases, with 15 bases sitting between them. Germline V CDR1 and CDR2: SNHLY, FYNNEI. CDR3 amino acids: CASSFRKAYNQPQHL. The CDR3 nucleotides read TGTGCCAGCAGCTTTCGCAAGGCCTACAATCAGCCCCAGCATCTT.

This clonotype was detected many times. The chain is built from TRBV5-6 and TRBJ1-2, with D maybe TRBD1 (5 bases). Per germline, CDR1 SGHDT and CDR2 YYEEEE. Trimming shortened V by 4 bases and J by 0 bases, and 10 bases separated the two germline ends. The CDR3 has 14 amino acids. CDR3 region: CASSMDKSNYGYTF. CDR3 bases: TGTGCCAGCAGCATGGACAAGTCTAACTATGGCTACACCTTC.

The chain employs TRBV11-2 and TRBJ2-1; a weak D match, TRBD2 (5 bases). CDR1 is SGHAT and CDR2 is FQNNGV in the germline V gene. The CDR3 consists of 15 residues. V was shortened by 5 bases and J by 4 bases, with 15 bases between the two germline ends. The CDR3 DNA is TGTGCCAGCAGCCATTTTAGCGAGTCGTACAATGAGCAGTTCTTC. This codes for CASSHFSESYNEQFF.

J is TRBJ2-2 and V is TRBV4-1; D call uncertain. Germline lookup yields CDR1 MGHRA and CDR2 YSYEKL. This CDR3 region has 15 residues. Trimming stripped 0 bases from V and 4 bases from J, with 9 bases between. CDR3 sequence reads: CASSQEFATTGELFF. As DNA, the CDR3 is TGCGCCAGCAGCCAAGAATTTGCCACCACCGGGGAGCTGTTTTTT.